The 22 T cell receptor beta chains below were found in one sample sequenced in a study of blood T cell repertoires in COVID-19. Here immunoSEQ multiplex PCR was the method, and the copy in TCRdb shows in-frame clones only, minus some. The profile covers approximately 110,000 clones, with under 75% appearing a single time and about 6.5% taken by the ten largest. The source material was peripheral blood. The receptors were gathered from a man older than 75 with acute or convalescent COVID-19.

J is TRBJ1-1 and V is TRBV5-1; 7 nucleotides align to TRBD1. The length of the CDR3 is 16 residues. Germline loops: CDR1 SGHRS, CDR2 YFSETQ. Unmatched junction bases numbered 10, after V lost 4 bases and J lost 1 base. CDR3 loop: CASSDNLGQKNTEAFF. DNA of the CDR3: TGCGCCAGCAGCGATAACCTGGGACAGAAGAACACTGAAGCTTTCTTT.

The table lists this clone with a count of one. The chain combines TRBV12-1 with TRBJ2-7; TRBD1 is taken as the D call from the table, unchecked against the DNA. TRBV12-1 is assigned pseudogene status. The CDR3 length is 15 residues. CDR3 residues: CASSFASGGKDEQYF. The DNA of the CDR3 is TGTGCCAGCAGCTTTGCTTCAGGGGGCAAGGACGAGCAGTACTTC.

This clone came up a few times. The chain has TRBV11-2 and TRBJ2-1; tentative D call: TRBD1 (5 bases). The CDR3 is 14 amino acids. Germline loops: CDR1 SGHAT, CDR2 FQNNGV. Trimming took 0 bases from V and 8 from J, leaving 11 bases between them. CDR3 protein: CASSLDSQVHEQFF. DNA for the CDR3: TGTGCCAGCAGCTTAGATTCACAGGTTCATGAGCAGTTCTTC.

The chain has TRBV2 and TRBJ2-7; D is undetermined. The CDR3 is 12 residues long. Germline CDR1 is SNHLY and CDR2 is FYNNEI. The germline V and J ends were trimmed by 3 bases and 3 bases, with 6 bases remaining between them. The DNA for the CDR3 is TGTGCCAGCAGTGACAACAACTACGAGCAGTACTTC. It specifies CASSDNNYEQYF.

This chain connects TRBV7-9 to TRBJ1-1; tentative D call: TRBD1 (5 bases). CDR3 size: 13 residues. Germline V gene lookup returns CDR1 SEHNR and CDR2 FQNEAQ (reference sequence). Trimming stripped 5 bases from V and 2 bases from J, with 9 bases between. CDR3 loop: CASSPRTNTEAFF. The DNA of the CDR3 is TGTGCCAGCAGCCCTAGGACAAACACTGAAGCTTTCTTT. Full variable domain (missing parts from reference TRBV7-9 and TRBJ1-1): DTGVSQNPRHKITKRGQNVTFRCDPISEHNRLYWYRQTLGQGPEFLTYFQNEAQLEKSRLLSDRFSAERPKGSFSTLEIQRTEQGDSAMYLCASSPRTNTEAFFGQGTRLTVV.

The gene calls are TRBV7-2 and TRBJ2-1; 8 bases are a match to TRBD2. The V gene end was trimmed by 4 bases and the J gene end by 4 bases; junction bases not matched to a gene: 6. CDR1 and CDR2 (germline): SGHTA, FQGNSA. There are 15 residues in the CDR3. CDR3 protein: CASSSDIAGYNEQFF. For the CDR3, the DNA is TGTGCCAGCAGCTCCGATATAGCGGGGTACAATGAGCAGTTCTTC. The full variable domain, in which reference TRBV7-2 and TRBJ2-1 provide the parts outside the CDR3, is GAGVSQSPSNKVTEKGKDVELRCDPISGHTALYWYRQSLGQGLEFLIYFQGNSAPDKSGLPSDRFSAERTGGSVSTLTIQRTQQEDSAVYLCASSSDIAGYNEQFFGPGTRLTVL.

The chain recombines TRBV7-8 with TRBJ2-7; D possibly corresponds to TRBD2 (6 bases). CDR3 length: 15 amino acids. V lost 0 bases and J 4 bases, leaving 13 bases between the germline ends. In germline, CDR1 is SGHVS, CDR2 FQNEAQ. DNA of the CDR3: TGTGCCAGCAGCTTAGCGGCGGGGAATCAATACGAGCAGTACTTC. This codes for CASSLAAGNQYEQYF.

Ten or more counts support this clone. This sequence joins TRBV15 and TRBJ2-2, with a weak D call TRBD2 (5 bases). CDR3 size: 16 residues. The germline V gene encodes CDR1 LNHNV and CDR2 YYDKDF (reference sequence). Trimming stripped 3 bases from V and 1 base from J, with 12 bases between. The CDR3 DNA reads as TGTGCCACCAGCAGCCAGGAAGCGGAGAACACCGGGGAGCTGTTTTTT. This gives the protein CATSSQEAENTGELFF.

J is TRBJ2-1 and V is TRBV2; 7 bases are a match to TRBD1. The V and J ends lost 2 bases and 8 bases, in that order; junction bases with no gene match: 15. This CDR3 contains 17 residues. Germline V gene sequence: CDR1 SNHLY, CDR2 FYNNEI. In nucleotides, the CDR3 is TGTGCCAGCAGTGAACTCCCCACCGGACAGGAACGGTATGAGCAGTTCTTC. This translates into CASSELPTGQERYEQFF.

The chain links TRBV19 to TRBJ2-4, with D tentatively TRBD2 (5 bases). CDR3 size: 17 residues. Per the germline V gene, CDR1 is LNHDA and CDR2 is SQIVND (reference sequence). Trimming took 4 bases from V and 0 from J, leaving 16 bases between them. The CDR3 spells CASSTPGGGGAKNIQYF. The DNA for the CDR3 is TGTGCCAGTAGTACTCCCGGAGGAGGAGGAGCCAAAAACATTCAGTACTTC.

This clone was seen repeatedly, ten times or more. The rearrangement joins TRBV2 to TRBJ2-2; 7 nucleotides align to TRBD2. This CDR3 has 15 residues. The germline V gene encodes CDR1 SNHLY and CDR2 FYNNEI. J lost 5 bases, V lost 3 bases, and 6 bases had no gene match. In DNA, the CDR3 is TGTGCCAGCAGTGATTCTACTAGCGTAACCGGGGAGCTGTTTTTT. Translation: CASSDSTSVTGELFF.

This clone was seen just once. The V gene is TRBV18, the J gene TRBJ1-6, with TRBD1 matching 9 bases. Per the germline V gene, CDR1 is KGHSH and CDR2 is LQKENI. The CDR3 extends over 16 amino acids. V lost 4 bases, J lost 5 bases, and 6 bases stayed unmatched. Here the CDR3 reads CASSQGTGFDNSPLHF. The CDR3 bases are TGTGCCAGCTCACAAGGGACAGGGTTTGATAATTCACCCCTCCACTTT. Looking up the rest from reference TRBV18 and TRBJ1-6 gives the full variable domain: NAGVMQNPRHLVRRRGQEARLRCSPMKGHSHVYWYRQLPEEGLKFMVYLQKENIIDESGMPKERFSAEFPKEGPSILRIQQVVRGDSAAYFCASSQGTGFDNSPLHFGNGTRLTVT.

The V and J genes are TRBV30 and TRBJ2-7; a possible D gene is TRBD2 (5 bases). Germline V gene sequence: CDR1 GTSNPN, CDR2 SVGIG (reference sequence). Trimming removed 2 bases from V and 7 bases from J, with 15 bases in between. The CDR3 length is 13 residues. The CDR3 loop is CAWSYSARTEQYF. The DNA of the CDR3 is TGTGCCTGGAGTTATAGCGCGCGTACAGAGCAGTACTTC.

The chain carries TRBV6-1 and TRBJ2-2; D unresolved. Trimming took off 2 bases at V and 5 bases at J, with 9 bases between the two ends. Germline V gene data show CDR1 as MNHNS and CDR2 as SASEGT. This CDR3 has 14 amino acids. The CDR3 nucleotides read TGTGCCAGCAGTGAACTATTTAGTACCGGGGAGCTGTTTTTT. As protein: CASSELFSTGELFF.

The genes are TRBV27 and TRBJ2-7, with 9 nucleotides matching TRBD1. CDR3 size: 14 residues. Trimming took 4 bases from V and 4 from J; bases not matched to a gene: 5. Germline V gene lookup returns CDR1 MNHEY and CDR2 SMNVEV (reference sequence). The CDR3 loop is CASSSSTGGYEQYF. The CDR3 nucleotides are TGTGCCAGCAGTTCCTCGACAGGGGGGTACGAGCAGTACTTC.

The DNA for the CDR3 is TGTGCCAGCAGTGAACGATCAGGCCTCCTGGCGGGCGGGGAGCTGTTTTTT. This codes for CASSERSGLLAGGELFF. This chain links TRBV6-1 with TRBJ2-2; D might be TRBD2 (5 bases). Germline V gene data show CDR1 as MNHNS and CDR2 as SASEGT. Trimming removed 2 bases at V and 7 bases at J, with 20 bases between. The length of the CDR3 is 17 residues.

V gene TRBV19 combines with J gene TRBJ1-2; 7 bases line up with TRBD1. From germline, CDR1 is LNHDA and CDR2 SQIVND (reference sequence). With V trimmed by 7 bases and J by 0 bases, 8 bases remained unmatched. CDR3 length: 15 residues. CDR3 DNA: TGTGCCAGTAAAAAAACCGGGACAGCTAACTATGGCTACACCTTC. Translating gives CASKKTGTANYGYTF. Supplemented by reference TRBV19 and TRBJ1-2, the full variable domain reads DGGITQSPKYLFRKEGQNVTLSCEQNLNHDAMYWYRQDPGQGLRLIYYSQIVNDFQKGDIAEGYSVSREKKESFPLTVTSAQKNPTAFYLCASKKTGTANYGYTFGSGTRLTVV.

The chain uses TRBV3-1 (or the pseudogene TRBV3-2) and TRBJ2-1, with 9 nucleotides matching TRBD2. Germline V gives CDR1 LGHDT, CDR2 YNNKEL (reference sequence). The CDR3 is 15 amino acids. After removal of 4 bases from V and 8 bases from J, the junction contained 9 bases not matched to a gene. In nucleotides, the CDR3 is TGTGCCAGCAGCCCCTCGACTAGCGGTCGCTATGAGCAGTTCTTC. Translated, it gives CASSPSTSGRYEQFF.

The chain links TRBV28 to TRBJ2-1; 8 bases line up with TRBD2. Looked up from germline, CDR1 is MDHEN and CDR2 is SYDVKM. The CDR3 runs to 15 residues. The V and J ends lost 3 bases and 5 bases, in that order; junction bases with no gene match: 6. CDR3 sequence (DNA): TGTGCCAGCAGTTTCTTAGCGGGAACGAACAATGAGCAGTTCTTC. This codes for CASSFLAGTNNEQFF. The variable domain in full, completed from reference TRBV28 and TRBJ2-1, reads DVKVTQSSRYLVKRTGEKVFLECVQDMDHENMFWYRQDPGLGLRLIYFSYDVKMKEKGDIPEGYSVSREKKERFSLILESASTNQTSMYLCASSFLAGTNNEQFFGPGTRLTVL.

The CDR3 DNA reads TGTGCCAGTAACGGATTGTGGGGGGGCAATCAGCCCCAGCATTTT. It is translated as CASNGLWGGNQPQHF. The chain has TRBV19 and TRBJ1-5; a weak D match, TRBD1 (5 bases). Trimming removed 7 bases from V and 2 bases from J, with 15 bases in between. The CDR3 length is 15 residues. Germline loops: CDR1 LNHDA, CDR2 SQIVND (reference sequence).

CDR3 sequence: CASSLLGQGALEQYF. CDR3 sequence (DNA): TGTGCCAGCAGTTTATTAGGACAGGGGGCACTCGAGCAGTACTTC. The rearrangement joins TRBV28 to TRBJ2-7; 11 bases line up with TRBD1. The CDR3 contains 15 residues. CDR1 is MDHEN, CDR2 SYDVKM, per germline. J lost 6 bases, V lost 1 base, and 5 bases had no gene match.

This clone came up a few times. V and J are TRBV5-4 and TRBJ2-1; the D is unclear. In germline, CDR1 is SGHNT, CDR2 YYREEE (reference sequence). The CDR3 loop spans 13 amino acids. Trimming left V 5 bases short and J 8 bases short, with 14 bases between. As DNA, the CDR3 is TGTGCCAGCAGTTCGACCAGCGAGGATGAGCAGTTCTTC. As protein: CASSSTSEDEQFF.